The T cell receptor (beta chain) described here comes from a study of cytomegalovirus exposure and HLA in healthy donors. Study results and caveats: Sequencing depth roughly uniform across donors was assumed in presence/absence analyses.

Remarks on this clone: Its matching antigen is unknown.

PCR was performed using 60 Vbeta and 13 Jbeta primers. In the authors' methods: An analysis that came later counted 80 million or so unique TCR beta chains, around 12 million shared. This table comes from immunoSEQ multiplex PCR, and its TCRdb copy is limited to in-frame clones, with some not included. Clone size and V and J calls were adopted from that table, with D and trimming inferred from the DNA. The table lists a few hundred thousand clones, about 81% of them singletons. Germline CDR1 reads SGHRS; CDR2 reads YFSETQ. There are 16 residues in the CDR3. After removal of 4 bases from V and 0 bases from J, the junction contained 9 bases not matched to a gene.

The genes are TRBV5-1 and TRBJ2-5; 7 bases align to TRBD2. The source material was PBMCs. The TCR comes from a woman aged 60-75 years in good health and CMV-seropositive. CDR3 loop: CASSHEGRAHQETQYF. The CDR3 nucleotides are TGCGCCAGCAGCCACGAGGGGAGGGCTCACCAAGAGACCCAGTACTTC.